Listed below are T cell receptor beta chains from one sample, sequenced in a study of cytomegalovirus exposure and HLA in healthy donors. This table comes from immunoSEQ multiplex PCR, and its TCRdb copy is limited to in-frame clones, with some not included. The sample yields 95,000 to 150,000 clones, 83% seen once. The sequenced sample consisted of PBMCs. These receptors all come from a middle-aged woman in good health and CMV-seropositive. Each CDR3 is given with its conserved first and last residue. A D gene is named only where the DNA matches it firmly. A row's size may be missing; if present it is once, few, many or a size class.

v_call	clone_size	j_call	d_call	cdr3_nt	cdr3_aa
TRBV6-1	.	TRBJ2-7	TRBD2	TGTGCTAGCGGGAGTGTCTACGAGCAGTACTTC	CASGSVYEQYF
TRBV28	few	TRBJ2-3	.	TGTGCCAGCAGTTTTTCTAACCCAGATACGCAGTATTTT	CASSFSNPDTQYF
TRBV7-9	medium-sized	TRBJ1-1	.	TGTGCCAGCAGCTCCGAGGTGAACACTGAAGCTTTCTTT	CASSSEVNTEAFF
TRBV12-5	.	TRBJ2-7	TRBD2	TGTGCTAGTGGTTTGATTTTAACTAGCGGGAGTTACGAGCAGTACTTC	CASGLILTSGSYEQYF
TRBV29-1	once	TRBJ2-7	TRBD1	TGCAGCGTTGATGGGCGGGACAGGGCCTACGAGCAGTACTTC	CSVDGRDRAYEQYF
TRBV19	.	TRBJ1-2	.	TGTGCCAGTGCAGACAGGTACTATGGCTACACCTTC	CASADRYYGYTF
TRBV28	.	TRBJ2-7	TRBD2	TGTGCCAGCAGTTTAGCGGGGGGTTGGGACGAGCAGTACTTC	CASSLAGGWDEQYF
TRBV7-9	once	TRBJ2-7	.	TGTGCCAGCAGCTTAGGACAGCCGGACTACGAGCAGTACTTC	CASSLGQPDYEQYF
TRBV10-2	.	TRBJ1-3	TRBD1	TGCGCCAGCAGTGCGAAGACAGGGGCGGGAAACACCATATATTTT	CASSAKTGAGNTIYF
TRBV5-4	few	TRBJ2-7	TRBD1	TGTGCCAGTACTCACCGGGACAGGTATTGTTACGAGCAGTACTTC	CASTHRDRYCYEQYF
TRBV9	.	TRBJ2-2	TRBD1	TGTGCCAGCAGCTCCCGGGACAGTTTTACCGGGGAGCTGTTTTTT	CASSSRDSFTGELFF
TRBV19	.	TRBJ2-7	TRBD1	TGTGCCAGTAGCCGACAGGGGGCGAACGAGCAGTACTTC	CASSRQGANEQYF
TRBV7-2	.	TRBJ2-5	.	TGTGCCAGCAGCTTAGTACAGGGAATACGCGAGACCCAGTACTTC	CASSLVQGIRETQYF
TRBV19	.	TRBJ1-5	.	TGTGCCACCTCACGGGGGGCGCAGGGTCAGCCCCAGCATTTT	CATSRGAQGQPQHF
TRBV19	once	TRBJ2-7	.	TGTGCCAGTAGTATGGAGGGACCCTACGAGCAGTACTTC	CASSMEGPYEQYF
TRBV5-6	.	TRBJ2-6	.	TGTGCCAGCAGCTTGCAGGGATCTGGGGCCAACGTCCTGACTTTC	CASSLQGSGANVLTF
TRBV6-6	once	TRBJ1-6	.	TGTGCCAGCACCCCCTCTGGGAGAAACAATTCACCCCTCCACTTT	CASTPSGRNNSPLHF
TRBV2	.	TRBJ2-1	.	TGTGCCAGCAGTGCCTCGGGGAGCGGTTTTAAGAATGAGCAGTTCTTC	CASSASGSGFKNEQFF
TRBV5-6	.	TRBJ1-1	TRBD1	TGTGCCAGCAGCCCCGGGGACAGAAACACTGAAGCTTTCTTT	CASSPGDRNTEAFF
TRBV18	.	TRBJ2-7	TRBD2	TGTGCCAGCTCACCATCTAGCGGGAGGGCCTCTTACGAGCAGTACTTC	CASSPSSGRASYEQYF
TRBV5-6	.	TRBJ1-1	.	TGTGCCAGCAGTCCGGGGGGTTTTTACACTGAAGCTTTCTTT	CASSPGGFYTEAFF
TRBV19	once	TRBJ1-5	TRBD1	TGTGCCAGTAGTATCTACAGGGGACGGGGTCAGCCCCAGCATTTT	CASSIYRGRGQPQHF
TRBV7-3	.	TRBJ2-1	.	TGTGCCAGCAGCTTGCAGGGATACAATGAGCAGTTCTTC	CASSLQGYNEQFF
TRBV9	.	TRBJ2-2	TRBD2	TGTGCCAGCAGCGTACGAAGTCTAGCGGGACCCACCGGGGAGCTGTTTTTT	CASSVRSLAGPTGELFF
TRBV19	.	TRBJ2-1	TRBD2	TGTGCCAGTAGTCACATGGTCGGGCTAGCGGGAGGCAATGAGCAGTTCTTC	CASSHMVGLAGGNEQFF
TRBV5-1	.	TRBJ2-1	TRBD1	TGCGCCAGCAGCGCTCGACAGGGGTACTCAGGTGAGCAGTTCTTC	CASSARQGYSGEQFF
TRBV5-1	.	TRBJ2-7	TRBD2	TGCGCCAGCAGCCAGGGACTAGCTCTCGAGCAGTACTTC	CASSQGLALEQYF
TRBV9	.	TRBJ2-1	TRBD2	TGTGCCAGCAGCGTAGCGGGGACTAGCGGGAGGAGGGATGAGCAGTTCTTC	CASSVAGTSGRRDEQFF
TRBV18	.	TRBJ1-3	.	TGTGCCAGCTCACCAGCTCAGGGGTTCTCTGGAAACACCATATATTTT	CASSPAQGFSGNTIYF
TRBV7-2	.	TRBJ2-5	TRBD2	TGTGCCAGCAGCTTAGACAGCGGGAGTCAAGAGACCCAGTACTTC	CASSLDSGSQETQYF
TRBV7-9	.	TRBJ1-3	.	TGTGCCAGCAGTTCCCTTGGAAACACCATATATTTT	CASSSLGNTIYF
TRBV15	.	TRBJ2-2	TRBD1	TGTGCCACCAGCGGACAGGGGTGGGCCGGGGAGCTGTTTTTT	CATSGQGWAGELFF
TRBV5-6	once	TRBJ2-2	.	TGTGCCAGCACAGATGGGACACCCAACACCGGGGAGCTGTTTTTT	CASTDGTPNTGELFF
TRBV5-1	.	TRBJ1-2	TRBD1	TGCGCCAGCAGCGCGGAGACAGGGGGGTATGGCTACACCTTC	CASSAETGGYGYTF
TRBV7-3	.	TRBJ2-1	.	TGTGCCAGCAGCTTAACGTGGGCCAATGAGCAGTTCTTC	CASSLTWANEQFF
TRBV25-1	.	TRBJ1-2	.	TGTGCCAGCAGTGAGAAAACGGGAGGCTACACCTTC	CASSEKTGGYTF
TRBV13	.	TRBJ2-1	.	TGTGCCAGCAGCTTATCGAGGCTAGACCAACTCCAGTTCTTC	CASSLSRLDQLQFF
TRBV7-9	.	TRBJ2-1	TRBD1	TGTGCCAGCAGCTCCATCCTGGAACAGGGGGCCCACAATGAGCAGTTCTTC	CASSSILEQGAHNEQFF
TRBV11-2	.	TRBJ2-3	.	TGTGCCAGCAGCTTAGGGAGAGGGGGATGGGATACGCAGTATTTT	CASSLGRGGWDTQYF
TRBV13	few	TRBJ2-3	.	TGTGCCAGCAGCTTAGACAGGGCAGGAGGAGATACGCAGTATTTT	CASSLDRAGGDTQYF
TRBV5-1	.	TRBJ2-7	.	TGCGCCAGCAGCTCTCGGCCGGGGATAAGTCGCGAGCAGTACTTC	CASSSRPGISREQYF